This T cell receptor beta chain stems from a study of neurological immune-mediated disorders. Comment on this clonotype: It is unclear where the CDR3 begins or ends on the DNA, so no DNA is shown, and the CDR3 is as TCRdb lists it.

The cDNA was generated through 5'RACE incorporating 10-nucleotide random UMIs. Sequencing of 15-18 subjects in each run yielded over 190 million TCR-beta sequences. TCRdb used MiXCR to reprocess the 5' RACE reads, holding one entry per CDR3 protein. The data show 30,000 to 45,000 distinct CDR3 sequences, roughly 11% seen once. Germline V gene data show CDR1 as SGHDT and CDR2 as YYEEEE. The CDR3 is made up of 21 amino acids, end residues included. This receptor was obtained from a woman aged 25-40 years with HTLV-1-associated myelopathy (HAM/TSP). The sequenced material came from CD4+ T cells from blood. The chain couples TRBV5-6 to TRBJ1-2. CDR3 sequence: CASSFYICSARGSSSNYGYTF.